This T cell receptor beta chain derives from a study of T cell responses to AZD1222 COVID-19 vaccine (dated by TCRdb to the early 2020s). Background for the entire study: AZD1222 recipients given second doses at about 4 weeks or at about 12 weeks were pooled, since spike-specific TCR depth and breadth were not found to differ between the two schedules. TCR sequencing was performed for more than 230 trial participants, of whom around 200 were given two doses of AZD1222 and around 26 were given two doses of MenACWY control vaccine. Enrollment into the trials was organized by age into subgroups of 18-55, 56-69 and 70-plus years, and those subgroups contained approximately 160, 26 and 62 TCR-sequenced participants, respectively.

This sample's time point label indicates: baseline before first vaccination. Vaccinee samples were obtained from the UK trials COV001 and COV002, which included a single-blind randomized controlled phase 2/3 trial of AZD1222 (ChAdOx1 nCoV-19) in healthy adults. For TCRbeta chain sequencing, PBMC samples were collected from trial participants at day 0 and at day 28 after the second dose. The CDR3 regions of human TCRbeta chains were analyzed by immunosequencing. Processing in the source paper ran as follows. Repertoire TCRs were checked for matches against a reference library of SARS-CoV-2-specific TCRs that had been generated using the MIRA antigen-specificity platform. Breadth meant the fraction of unique TCRs that were SARS-CoV-2-associated, whereas depth meant the fraction of total T cells that were SARS-CoV-2-associated. Each spike-specific TCR was assigned to its reactive spike region and to a CD4 or CD8 class using the MIRA data. Log10-transformed breadth and depth values were compared by one-way ANOVA with Sidak's multiple comparisons tests. TCRdb re-hosts the immuneACCESS table, in-frame sequences only. Its copies lack some clones; in the studies checked, an unresolved V gene accounts for under half of them, and the cause for the rest is not known. The V and J calls and clone size come from that table; D and trimming were worked out from the DNA. The sample table contains nearly 110,000 clones; only one count was recorded for more than 80% of them. Of the sample, 6.6% is held by the ten largest clones.

On the study overall, not on this receptor specifically: Reportedly, almost half of the unique spike-specific TCRs recognized epitopes lying outside the regions that are mutated in the B.1.351 and B.1.1.7 variants. The vaccine-associated CD4 TCRs covered the entire spike protein, and the dominant responses fell in regions 160-218 and 743-854. Conclusions about previously exposed vaccinees were limited because only a handful of AZD1222 recipients were SARS-CoV-2 seropositive at baseline. No day 14 peak-response samples were available, so repertoires were characterized only after the peak T cell response. Participants were mostly white British and included more females than males, and it was suggested by the authors that clonal diversity may have been underestimated. Spike-specific TCR breadth and depth rose significantly after two AZD1222 doses compared with day 0 and with MenACWY recipients. In the small 56-69-year group, the increase in depth fell short of significance, most likely because of low power.

This clone has a count of ten or more. Its antigen is not yet known. No clone much larger than this one lies a single base away; base qualities are absent. The cysteine opens and the phenylalanine closes a CDR3 of 12 amino acids. Just the 36-base CDR3 DNA is kept, in frame starting at base 1. V is clipped by 2 bases and J by 11 bases, and the sequence between their germline boundaries is 9 bases long. This sequence originates from an adult in good health. Source: peripheral blood, taken on day 0 of AZD1222 vaccination. The V and J genes are TRBV12-3 or TRBV12-4 and TRBJ2-2; confidence is insufficient to name the D gene. The CDR3 sequence is CASSLILVELFF. The nucleotides read TGTGCCAGCAGTTTAATACTGGTAGAGCTGTTTTTT.